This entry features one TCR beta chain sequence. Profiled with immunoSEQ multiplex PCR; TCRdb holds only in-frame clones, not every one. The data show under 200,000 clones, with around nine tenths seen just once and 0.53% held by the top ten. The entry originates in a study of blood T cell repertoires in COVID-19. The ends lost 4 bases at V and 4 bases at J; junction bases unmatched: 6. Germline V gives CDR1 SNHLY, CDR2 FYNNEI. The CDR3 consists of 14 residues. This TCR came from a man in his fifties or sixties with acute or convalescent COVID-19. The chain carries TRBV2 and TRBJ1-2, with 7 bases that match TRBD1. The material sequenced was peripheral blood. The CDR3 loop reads CASSGQGRSYGYTF. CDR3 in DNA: TGTGCCAGCAGTGGACAGGGAAGAAGCTATGGCTACACCTTC.